The rows below give T cell receptor beta chains drawn from one sample of a study of vaccination and CD4 T cells after COVID-19. Antigens of these TCRs are unknown. MiXCR, run by TCRdb on the PCR reads, gives a single entry per CDR3 protein. The sample consists of roughly 25,000 distinct CDR3 sequences, 58% of them appearing once. What was sequenced was CD4+ T cells from blood, cultured in vitro. Source of these receptors: a human donor who had recovered from COVID-19. The CDR3 runs from the conserved cysteine through the conserved F or W.

>TRBJ2-3|13|TRBV10-3
CATQIVSTDTQYF
>TRBJ1-1|15|TRBV11-3
CASSLEGRMNTEAFF
>TRBJ1-3|14|TRBV12-3/TRBV12-4
CASSFGSSGNTIYF
>TRBJ1-1|13|TRBV7-3
CASRGRMNTEAFF
>TRBJ1-6|15|TRBV19
CASSAGDRASSPLHF
>TRBJ1-3|17|TRBV5-1
CASSPLQGAGIGNTIYF
>TRBJ1-5|12|TRBV19
CASQYSNQPQHF
>TRBJ2-2|15|TRBV20-1
CSARDLTSGSGELFF
>TRBJ1-4|15|TRBV19
CASSTLGGAGEKLFF
>TRBJ1-2|13|TRBV19
CASRRQGEYGYTF
>TRBJ2-7|14|TRBV6-1
CASSGGTGLYEQYF
>TRBJ1-4|18|TRBV6-1
CASRRPRDRGTTNEKLFF
>TRBJ1-4|15|TRBV7-9
CASSPVGGSWEKLFF
>TRBJ1-1|17|TRBV6-2/TRBV6-3
CASSYVGTGGRNTEAFF
>TRBJ2-1|11|TRBV6-5
CASSLGGEQFF
>TRBJ1-2|15|TRBV6-2/TRBV6-3
CASSLGGVPNYGYTF
>TRBJ2-3|11|TRBV20-1
CSAGGGDTQYF
>TRBJ1-2|12|TRBV7-9
CASGLAGQDYTF
>TRBJ1-5|13|TRBV6-1
CASRLTLSQPQHF
>TRBJ2-4|15|TRBV21-1
CASRIWTLAKNIQYF
>TRBJ2-2|18|TRBV19
CASSIGRGTSGVGGELFF
>TRBJ2-7|17|TRBV5-1
CASSPWVAGALDYEQYF
>TRBJ2-7|15|TRBV5-1
CASSLDGATSYEQYF
>TRBJ1-1|15|TRBV27
CASSSPTGAYTEAFF
>TRBJ2-3|13|TRBV6-1
CASNGLARDTQYF
>TRBJ1-1|13|TRBV7-9
CASSLGQGTEAFF
>TRBJ2-5|15|TRBV20-1
CSARRLTGEWETQYF
>TRBJ2-5|15|TRBV4-1
CASSQDGGGRETQYF
>TRBJ1-1|11|TRBV10-3
CAISGTTEAFF
>TRBJ2-1|15|TRBV11-3
CASSPQPGTYNEQFF
>TRBJ2-5|15|TRBV19
CASSLGRDRVETQYF
>TRBJ1-2|16|TRBV20-1
CSARLRQVDPKSGYTF
>TRBJ2-5|17|TRBV6-2/TRBV6-3
CASSYSLAGGFRETQYF
>TRBJ2-7|11|TRBV6-1
CASIAGYEQYF
>TRBJ1-1|13|TRBV14
CASSQNVGTEAFF
>TRBJ1-2|16|TRBV7-9
CVSSPWAGVANYGYTF
>TRBJ1-1|14|TRBV7-8
CASSPLLEAAEAFF
>TRBJ1-2|12|TRBV12-3/TRBV12-4
CASSLRESGYTF
>TRBJ1-1|15|TRBV7-8
CASSLGGHLNTEAFF
>TRBJ2-2|13|TRBV29-1
CSVGQGAAGELFF